The entry that follows covers one TCR beta chain sequence. This specimen comes from a study of control samples from healthy donors and cancer patients. Only in-frame clones appear in the TCRdb table, and some are missing; sequencing was by immunoSEQ multiplex PCR. Of roughly 120,000 clones in the sample, around 87% were seen once. This CDR3 spans 15 amino acids. V lost 3 bases, J lost 7 bases, and 18 bases lay in between. Germline CDR1 MNHEY, CDR2 SVGEGT. Material for sequencing was blood. This sequence joins TRBV6-2 or TRBV6-3 and TRBJ1-1; weak D call: TRBD1 (5 bases). The source is a man aged 30 to 39 in good health. CDR3 in amino acids: CASSYLWGTMDEAFF. The CDR3 nucleotides are TGTGCCAGCAGTTATCTCTGGGGGACCATGGATGAAGCTTTCTTT.